The 25 T cell receptor beta chains presented below share a single source sample, sequenced in a study of blood T cell repertoires in COVID-19. The table came from immunoSEQ multiplex PCR; TCRdb's copy has only in-frame clones and leaves some out. The sample gives about 230,000 clones, approximately 83% of which show up once; about 8% is in the top ten. The material sequenced was peripheral blood. The receptors derive from a woman in her 50s with acute or convalescent COVID-19.

As DNA, the CDR3 is TGTGCCTGGACGACAGGCACAGTGGGAGGCTACACCTTC. Its translation is CAWTTGTVGGYTF. The chain couples TRBV30 to TRBJ1-2; TRBD1 might be the D (6 bases). The CDR3 is 13 residues long. The germline V gene has CDR1 GTSNPN and CDR2 SVGIG (reference sequence). Trimming left V 4 bases short and J 8 bases short, with 17 bases between.

The chain recombines TRBV7-9 with TRBJ1-2; 8 bases match TRBD1. V shed 5 bases, J shed 8 bases, and the junction held 1 base outside the gene matches. The length of the CDR3 is 11 residues. Germline CDR1 and CDR2: SEHNR and FQNEAQ (reference sequence). The CDR3 sequence is CASSRTGGYTF. The CDR3 DNA reads as TGTGCCAGCAGCCGGACAGGGGGCTACACCTTC. The full variable domain, completed using reference TRBV7-9 and TRBJ1-2, is DTGVSQNPRHKITKRGQNVTFRCDPISEHNRLYWYRQTLGQGPEFLTYFQNEAQLEKSRLLSDRFSAERPKGSFSTLEIQRTEQGDSAMYLCASSRTGGYTFGSGTRLTVV.

The chain combines TRBV5-6 with TRBJ2-1; TRBD1 is a possible D gene (5 bases). Trimming left V 0 bases short and J 8 bases short, with 15 bases between. Germline V CDR1 and CDR2: SGHDT, YYEEEE. The CDR3 sequence is 15 residues long. The CDR3 spells CASSLVWGHSDEQFF. The CDR3 nucleotides are TGTGCCAGCAGCTTGGTATGGGGCCACAGCGATGAGCAGTTCTTC.

This clone was counted once. As DNA, the CDR3 is TGTGCCAGCAGCTTAGAAAGGAGCGGGACTGAAGCTTTCTTT. Its translation is CASSLERSGTEAFF. This chain uses TRBV7-2 with TRBJ1-1; D ambiguous. CDR1 and CDR2 from the germline V gene are SGHTA and FQGNSA. V shed 1 base and J shed 5 bases, with 11 bases lying between them. The CDR3 totals 14 residues.

The rearrangement joins TRBV3-1 (or the pseudogene TRBV3-2) to TRBJ2-7; TRBD2 agrees at 7 bases. Per germline, CDR1 LGHDT and CDR2 YNNKEL (reference sequence). The CDR3 is 15 residues long. The V and J ends lost 0 bases and 7 bases, in that order; junction bases with no gene match: 9. The CDR3 DNA follows: TGTGCCAGCAGCCAAGATCCAGGACTAGTTGATGAGCAGTACTTC. It is translated as CASSQDPGLVDEQYF.

The chain links TRBV6-5 to TRBJ1-6, with 8 bases lining up with TRBD1. The V and J ends lost 5 bases and 8 bases, in that order; junction bases with no gene match: 2. The V gene's germline CDR1 is MNHEY and CDR2 SVGAGI. This CDR3 is 13 amino acids long. The DNA of the CDR3 is TGTGCCAGCAGTCAGGGGGCGCATTCACCCCTCCACTTT. It specifies CASSQGAHSPLHF.

CDR3 bases: TGTGCCAGCAGCTTATTAGCGGGAGGTCTCAATGAGCAGTTCTTC. It is translated as CASSLLAGGLNEQFF. The chain is built from TRBV7-2 and TRBJ2-1, with 10 bases lining up with TRBD2. Germline trimming cut 2 bases from V and 6 bases from J; bases unmatched to any gene: 4. Germline V gene sequence: CDR1 SGHTA, CDR2 FQGNSA. The CDR3 contains 15 residues.

The rearrangement links TRBV28 to TRBJ2-7; TRBD2 agrees at 8 bases. This CDR3 comprises 15 residues. CDR1 and CDR2 (germline): MDHEN, SYDVKM. The J segment lost 6 bases and the V segment lost 7 bases, leaving 14 bases of the junction unmatched. The chain's CDR3 is CASTVVGTRGPEQYF. The CDR3 nucleotides read TGTGCCAGCACCGTTGTTGGGACTAGGGGCCCCGAGCAGTACTTC.

This clone was observed a handful of times. The chain combines TRBV7-3 with TRBJ2-7; maybe TRBD1 (5 bases). Trimming stripped 2 bases from V and 0 bases from J, with 11 bases between. This CDR3 region has 15 residues. Germline values: CDR1 SGHTA, CDR2 FQGTGA. CDR3 protein: CASSLYGASSYEQYF. The CDR3 DNA reads TGTGCCAGCAGCTTATATGGGGCTAGCTCCTACGAGCAGTACTTC.

The CDR3 spells CASSHDSVNQETQYF. For the CDR3, the DNA is TGCGCCAGCAGCCACGACAGTGTAAACCAAGAGACCCAGTACTTC. The V gene is TRBV5-1, the J gene TRBJ2-5, with D perhaps matching TRBD1 (5 bases). This CDR3 region has 15 residues. Germline V CDR1 and CDR2: SGHRS, YFSETQ. V lost 4 bases to trimming and J lost 0 bases, with 13 bases between them.

Notes on this clone: Germline is not matched at one junction end, which may reflect a read error. The V and J genes are TRBV29-1 and TRBJ2-1; D may be TRBD2 (6 bases). The CDR3 is 10 amino acids. CDR1 is SQVTM and CDR2 is ANQGSEA in the germline V gene. The CDR3 spells CSVATSRPVF. CDR3 DNA: TGCAGCGTCGCCACTAGCCGCCCCGTCTTC.

The chain couples TRBV18 to TRBJ2-7, with a weak D call TRBD2 (6 bases). This CDR3 is 15 amino acids long. The V gene's germline CDR1 is KGHSH and CDR2 LQKENI. V lost 6 bases and J lost 5, with 20 bases in between. The CDR3: CASSATGRPGDEQYF. The CDR3 nucleotides read TGTGCCAGCTCGGCAACAGGAAGACCGGGAGACGAGCAGTACTTC.

The rearrangement links TRBV25-1 to TRBJ2-1; 9 nucleotides match TRBD1. Trimming at V came to 4 bases and at J to 9 bases, leaving 7 bases not matched to a gene. CDR1 and CDR2 from the germline V gene are MGHDK and SYGVNS. The CDR3 covers 14 residues. The CDR3 sequence is CASSATGGWSEQFF. The CDR3 region has the DNA TGTGCCAGCAGTGCGACAGGGGGATGGAGTGAGCAGTTCTTC.

This clone was seen a few times. V gene TRBV9 combines with J gene TRBJ1-3, with 12 bases lining up with TRBD1. This CDR3 region has 19 residues. J gave up 0 bases and V 1 base, and 8 bases lay outside the gene matches. Germline V gene sequence: CDR1 SGDLS, CDR2 YYNGEE. The chain's CDR3 is CASSVLPGQGAGSGNTIYF. The CDR3 coding sequence is TGTGCCAGCAGCGTATTACCGGGACAGGGGGCCGGCTCTGGAAACACCATATATTTT.

A word on this clone: Different DNA sequences within this sample yield the same CDR3. V gene TRBV7-8 combines with J gene TRBJ2-5, with 7 bases lining up with TRBD2. This CDR3 contains 15 residues. The V and J ends lost 0 bases and 5 bases, in that order; junction bases with no gene match: 6. The germline V gene encodes CDR1 SGHVS and CDR2 FQNEAQ. CDR3 coding DNA: TGTGCCAGCAGCTTAGCGGGGGGGTTCGGGGAGACCCAGTACTTC. Encoded protein: CASSLAGGFGETQYF.

This clone came up once. The chain recombines TRBV10-3 with TRBJ1-4; 8 positions match TRBD1. Unmatched junction bases numbered 15, after V lost 2 bases and J lost 7 bases. Germline V gene data show CDR1 as ENHRY and CDR2 as SYGVKD. The CDR3 covers 18 residues. In DNA, the CDR3 is TGTGCCATCAGTGAGGGCACTAACAGGGGGAAAGGGGCTGAAAAACTGTTTTTT. It translates to CAISEGTNRGKGAEKLFF.

The chain joins TRBV2 to TRBJ1-1; 8 positions agree with TRBD1. Unmatched junction bases numbered 7, after V lost 4 bases and J lost 6 bases. The CDR3 consists of 14 residues. CDR1 is SNHLY, CDR2 FYNNEI, per germline. CDR3 region: CASSGGTGGAEAFF. In DNA, the CDR3 is TGTGCCAGCAGTGGGGGGACAGGCGGCGCTGAAGCTTTCTTT.

The rearrangement uses TRBV19 and TRBJ1-6, with 9 positions matching TRBD1. Germline V CDR1 and CDR2: LNHDA, SQIVND (reference sequence). The length of the CDR3 is 15 residues. V was pared by 3 bases and J by 9 bases, with 6 bases of the junction left unmatched. The CDR3 region is CASSISDRGSSPLHF. In DNA form, the CDR3 reads TGTGCCAGTAGTATTTCGGACAGGGGCAGTTCACCCCTCCACTTT.

The V call is TRBV9, the J call TRBJ2-3; the match to TRBD2 covers 11 bases. V was clipped by 0 bases and J by 3 bases; unmatched bases: 0. The CDR3 sequence is 15 residues long. Per the germline V gene, CDR1 is SGDLS and CDR2 is YYNGEE. The CDR3 nucleotides are TGTGCCAGCAGCGTAGGACTAGCGGGAACAGATACGCAGTATTTT. Translation: CASSVGLAGTDTQYF.

The chain couples TRBV16 to TRBJ1-1; 7 bases align to TRBD1. After removal of 2 bases from V and 4 bases from J, the junction contained 4 bases not matched to a gene. The CDR3 loop spans 14 amino acids. The germline V gene encodes CDR1 KGHSY and CDR2 FQNENV. The DNA of the CDR3 is TGTGCCAGCAGCCAACAGGGGGAAGTCACTGAAGCTTTCTTT. This codes for CASSQQGEVTEAFF.

CDR3 DNA: TGTGCCAGCACCGATCGACAGGGTCCCCTCCACTTT. This codes for CASTDRQGPLHF. The chain carries TRBV6-5 and TRBJ1-6; 7 positions match TRBD1. Germline loops: CDR1 MNHEY, CDR2 SVGAGI. V was clipped by 7 bases and J by 13 bases; unmatched bases: 7. This CDR3 is 12 amino acids long.

This rearrangement joins TRBV9 to TRBJ1-6; 8 bases match TRBD1. The CDR3 has 15 amino acids. Germline loops: CDR1 SGDLS, CDR2 YYNGEE. After removal of 2 bases from V and 9 bases from J, the junction contained 7 bases not matched to a gene. The CDR3 DNA reads TGTGCCAGCAGCGTTAGGGCAGGGGGCACTTCACCCCTCCACTTT. Translating it yields CASSVRAGGTSPLHF.

This sequence joins TRBV28 and TRBJ2-7, with D unresolved. CDR1 is MDHEN, CDR2 SYDVKM, per germline. V shed 6 bases and J shed 4 bases, with 16 bases lying between them. The CDR3 has 14 amino acids. Here the CDR3 reads CASRVWSSTYEQYF. The DNA of the CDR3 is TGTGCCAGCAGGGTATGGAGTTCAACTTACGAGCAGTACTTC.

This rearrangement joins TRBV7-2 to TRBJ2-1; 9 nucleotides align to TRBD1. V shed 5 bases and J 4 bases; nucleotides not matched to a gene: 12. Germline-derived CDR1 and CDR2 are SGHTA and FQGNSA. The CDR3 has 17 amino acids. The DNA for the CDR3 is TGTGCCAGCAGCCCGGGACAGGGTTCCCCTAGATACAATGAGCAGTTCTTC. Encoded protein: CASSPGQGSPRYNEQFF.

This clone was detected only once. This rearrangement joins TRBV7-2 to TRBJ1-5; D perhaps matches TRBD1 (5 bases). V lost 5 bases and J 7 bases, leaving 9 bases between the germline ends. The germline V gene encodes CDR1 SGHTA and CDR2 FQGNSA. CDR3 size: 12 residues. The CDR3: CASSPDRQPQHF. In DNA, the CDR3 is TGTGCCAGCAGCCCAGACAGACAGCCCCAGCATTTT.